These 8 T cell receptor beta chains were all obtained from the same sample, sequenced in a study of T-cell reconstitution after alpha-beta-depleted transplantation in children. This sample's TCRbeta library carried unique molecular identifier barcodes. MiXCR was run by TCRdb on the PCR reads, yielding one entry per CDR3 protein. The profile shows about 340,000 distinct CDR3 sequences, 13% of them singletons. Sequenced material: PBMCs, taken from the stem cell graft. These receptors were taken from a human donor who donated a stem cell graft to a child with Fanconi anemia.

The chain carries TRBV6-2 or TRBV6-3 and TRBJ2-1; D is uncertain. The CDR3 is 15 amino acids. V lost 3 bases to trimming and J lost 0 bases, with 9 bases between them. Germline CDR1 MNHEY, CDR2 SVGEGT. CDR3 amino acids: CASSYLAPSYNEQFF. DNA of the CDR3: TGTGCCAGCAGTTATCTGGCTCCCTCCTACAATGAGCAGTTCTTC.

The chain uses TRBV20-1 and TRBJ2-7, with a tentative D call TRBD1 (6 bases). This CDR3 is 14 amino acids long. V shed 5 bases and J shed 6 bases, with 20 bases lying between them. CDR1 and CDR2 (germline): DFQATT, SNEGSKA (reference sequence). Written as DNA, the CDR3 is TGCAGTGCTCAAAGCGGCCAGGGGCTAGCCGAGCAGTACTTC. It specifies CSAQSGQGLAEQYF.

This clonotype came up a few times. This chain uses TRBV3-1 with TRBJ1-1, with D unclear. The CDR3 has 15 residues. CDR1 is LGHDT, CDR2 YNNKEL, per germline (reference sequence). Between the trimmed V and J ends, which lost 0 bases and 4 bases, there was a span of 12 bases. In nucleotides, the CDR3 is TGTGCCAGCAGCCAAGATACCAACAACCCCACTGAAGCTTTCTTT. It encodes CASSQDTNNPTEAFF.

This chain uses TRBV4-1 with TRBJ2-3; a possible D gene is TRBD2 (6 bases). The CDR3 runs to 14 residues. V was trimmed by 1 base and J by 6 bases, leaving 11 bases between them. CDR1 is MGHRA and CDR2 is YSYEKL in the germline V gene. In DNA form, the CDR3 reads TGCGCCAGCAGCCAAGGTTCAGGGACTGATACGCAGTATTTT. Protein: CASSQGSGTDTQYF.

The genes are TRBV6-5 and TRBJ2-7; 12 nucleotides line up with TRBD1. There are 15 residues in the CDR3. Germline V gene data show CDR1 as MNHEY and CDR2 as SVGAGI. The junction had 2 bases not matched to a gene; V was cut back by 0 bases and J by 5 bases. CDR3 in amino acids: CASSYSGTGGNEQYF. The CDR3 DNA sequence: TGTGCCAGCAGTTACTCGGGGACAGGGGGCAACGAGCAGTACTTC.

This clonotype showed up just a few times. The chain has TRBV18 and TRBJ2-2; D is undetermined. The CDR3 extends over 16 amino acids. The germline CDR1 and CDR2 sequences are KGHSH and LQKENI. V lost 3 bases and J lost 2, with 13 bases in between. The CDR3 DNA is TGTGCCAGCTCACCGTCCGCTTACGTTAACACCGGGGAGCTGTTTTTT. Its translation is CASSPSAYVNTGELFF.

This clonotype was seen a few times. The V gene is TRBV20-1, the J gene TRBJ2-3; 9 bases map to TRBD2. Trimming removed 5 bases from V and 4 bases from J; junction bases left unmatched: 10. Per germline, CDR1 DFQATT and CDR2 SNEGSKA (reference sequence). CDR3 length equals 15 residues. The CDR3 sequence is CSAGPLSGGSDTQYF. CDR3 in DNA: TGCAGTGCTGGTCCTCTTAGCGGGGGTTCAGATACGCAGTATTTT.

V usage is TRBV6-1 and J usage is TRBJ1-2; perhaps TRBD1 as D (5 bases). Per germline, CDR1 MNHNS and CDR2 SASEGT. The CDR3 totals 14 residues. Trimming removed 5 bases from V and 8 bases from J, with 18 bases in between. The CDR3 spells CASSPQGRWGGYTF. The DNA for the CDR3 is TGTGCCAGCAGTCCTCAGGGAAGGTGGGGAGGCTACACCTTC.